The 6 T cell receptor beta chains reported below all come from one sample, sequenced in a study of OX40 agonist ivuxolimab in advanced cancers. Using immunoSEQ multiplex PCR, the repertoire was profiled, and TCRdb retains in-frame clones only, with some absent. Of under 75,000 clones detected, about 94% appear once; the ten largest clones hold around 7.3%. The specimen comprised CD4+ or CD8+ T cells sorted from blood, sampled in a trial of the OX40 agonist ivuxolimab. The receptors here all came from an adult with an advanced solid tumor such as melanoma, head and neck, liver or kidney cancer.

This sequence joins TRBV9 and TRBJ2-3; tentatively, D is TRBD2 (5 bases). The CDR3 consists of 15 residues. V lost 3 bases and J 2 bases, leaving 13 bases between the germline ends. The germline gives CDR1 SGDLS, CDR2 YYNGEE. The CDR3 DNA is TGTGCCAGCAGCGCGAGGGAGTTCTACACAGATACGCAGTATTTT. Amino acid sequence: CASSAREFYTDTQYF.

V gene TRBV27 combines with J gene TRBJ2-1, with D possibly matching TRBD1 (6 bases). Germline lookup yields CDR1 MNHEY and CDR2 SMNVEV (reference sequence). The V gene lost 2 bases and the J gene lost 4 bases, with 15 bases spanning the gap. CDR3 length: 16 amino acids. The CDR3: CASSLMGDKPYNEQFF. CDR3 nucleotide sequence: TGTGCCAGCAGTTTAATGGGGGACAAGCCTTACAATGAGCAGTTCTTC.

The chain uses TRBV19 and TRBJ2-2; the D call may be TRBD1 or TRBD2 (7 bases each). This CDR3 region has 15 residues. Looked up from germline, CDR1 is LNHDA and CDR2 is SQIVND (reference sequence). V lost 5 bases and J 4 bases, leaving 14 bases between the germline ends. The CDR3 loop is CASSEDREGTGELFF. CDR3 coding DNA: TGTGCCAGTAGTGAAGACAGGGAGGGCACCGGGGAGCTGTTTTTT.

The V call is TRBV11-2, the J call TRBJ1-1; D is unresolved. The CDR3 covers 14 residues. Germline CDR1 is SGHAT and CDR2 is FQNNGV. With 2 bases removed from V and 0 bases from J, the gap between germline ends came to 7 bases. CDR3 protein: CASSLNVLNTEAFF. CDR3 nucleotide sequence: TGTGCCAGCAGCTTAAACGTTCTGAACACTGAAGCTTTCTTT.

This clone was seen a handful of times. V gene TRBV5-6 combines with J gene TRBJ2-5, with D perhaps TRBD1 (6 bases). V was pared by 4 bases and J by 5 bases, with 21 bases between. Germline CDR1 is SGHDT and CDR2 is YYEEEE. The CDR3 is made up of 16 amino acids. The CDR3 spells CASSLGAGVKSETQYF. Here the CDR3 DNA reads TGTGCCAGCAGCCTCGGGGCAGGGGTGAAGTCGGAGACCCAGTACTTC. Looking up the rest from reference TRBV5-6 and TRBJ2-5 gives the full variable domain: DAGVTQSPTHLIKTRGQQVTLRCSPKSGHDTVSWYQQALGQGPQFIFQYYEEEERQRGNFPDRFSGHQFPNYSSELNVNALLLGDSALYLCASSLGAGVKSETQYFGPGTRLLVL.

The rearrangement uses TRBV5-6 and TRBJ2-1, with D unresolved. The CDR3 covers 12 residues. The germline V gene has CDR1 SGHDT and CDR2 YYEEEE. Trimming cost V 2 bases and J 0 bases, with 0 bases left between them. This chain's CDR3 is CASSFSYNEQFF. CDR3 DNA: TGTGCCAGCAGCTTCTCCTACAATGAGCAGTTCTTC.